Each of the 18 T cell receptor beta chains below was sequenced from the same sample in a study of T-cell reconstitution after alpha-beta-depleted transplantation in children. Researchers prepared the TCRbeta library using unique molecular identifiers, the study reports. TCRdb re-called the PCR reads through MiXCR, storing one row per CDR3 protein. The sample lists tens of thousands of distinct CDR3 sequences, 4.9% occurring once. The sequencing here drew on PBMCs, mostly from graft donor cells, taken 180 days after TCRalphabeta/CD19-depleted stem cell transplant. The receptors stem from a boy under two years old who had a stem cell transplant for acute myeloid leukemia, so the T cells may come from the graft donor.

The table lists this clonotype with many counts. The chain uses TRBV21-1 and TRBJ2-3. TRBV21-1 is a pseudogene. The CDR3 extends over 11 amino acids. The DNA for the CDR3 is TGTGCCGTACCATTCACAGATACGCAGTATTTT. It is translated as CAVPFTDTQYF.

The chain recombines TRBV5-4 with TRBJ2-3; D remains unclear. Trimming took 4 bases from V and 0 from J, leaving 15 bases between them. Germline-derived CDR1 and CDR2 are SGHNT and YYREEE (reference sequence). This CDR3 has 16 amino acids. CDR3 region: CASSRTLLPSTDTQYF. The CDR3 DNA follows: TGTGCCAGCAGCCGAACTCTGTTACCTAGCACAGATACGCAGTATTTT.

In its sample, this clonotype was seen many times. The chain links TRBV5-1 to TRBJ2-7; 9 nucleotides align to TRBD1. V dropped 0 bases and J dropped 3; count of bases not matched to a gene: 4. The length of the CDR3 is 15 residues. From germline, CDR1 is SGHRS and CDR2 YFSETQ. In nucleotides, the CDR3 is TGCGCCAGCAGCTTGGGGGACAGGGTTAACTACGAGCAGTACGTC. Translating it yields CASSLGDRVNYEQYV.

The sample holds many counts of this clonotype. V is TRBV5-1 and J is TRBJ2-5, with D uncertain. Trimming took 0 bases from V and 5 from J, leaving 2 bases between them. CDR1 is SGHRS and CDR2 is YFSETQ in the germline V gene. The CDR3 covers 11 residues. CDR3 DNA sequence: TGCGCCAGCAGCTTGGAGGAGACCCAGTACTTC. Its translation: CASSLEETQYF.

This clonotype has at least ten counts. The CDR3 sequence: CASSQEQGSSYEQYF. CDR3 nucleotide sequence: TGCGCCAGCAGCCAAGAACAGGGGAGCTCCTACGAGCAGTACTTC. The chain links TRBV4-3 to TRBJ2-7; 7 nucleotides line up with TRBD1. The length of the CDR3 is 15 residues. Trimming at V came to 0 bases and at J to 0 bases, leaving 2 bases not matched to a gene. From germline, CDR1 is LGHNA and CDR2 YSLEER.

In this sample, this clonotype turned up many times. This chain uses TRBV7-8 with TRBJ2-1; weak D call: TRBD2 (5 bases). Trimming removed 4 bases at V and 4 bases at J, with 11 bases between. This CDR3 comprises 14 residues. The germline V gene encodes CDR1 SGHVS and CDR2 FQNEAQ. This CDR3 reads CASSWEKNYNEQFF. The CDR3 DNA is TGTGCCAGCAGCTGGGAGAAGAATTACAATGAGCAGTTCTTC.

This clonotype has more than one count but fewer than ten. Germline is not matched at one junction end, which may reflect a read error. V usage is TRBV3-1 and J usage is TRBJ2-3; TRBD2 is a possible D gene (6 bases). This CDR3 has 19 amino acids. Germline values: CDR1 LGHDT, CDR2 YNNKEL (reference sequence). CDR3 loop: CASCQDSSLAGIRTDTQYF. The CDR3 nucleotides read TGTGCCAGCTGCCAAGATTCGAGCTTGGCGGGGATACGCACAGATACGCAGTATTTT.

This clonotype was recorded at least ten times. This chain connects TRBV12-3 or TRBV12-4 to TRBJ2-4; 8 positions agree with TRBD1. The ends lost 1 base at V and 8 bases at J; junction bases unmatched: 4. The CDR3 sequence is 14 residues long. This chain's CDR3 is CASSLGTGNYIQYF. The CDR3 DNA reads TGTGCCAGCAGTTTAGGGACAGGGAATTACATTCAGTACTTC.

This clonotype was detected ten times or more. The chain couples TRBV5-1 to TRBJ2-7; D is possibly TRBD2 (5 bases). Trimming shortened V by 4 bases and J by 4 bases, and 12 bases separated the two germline ends. The CDR3 spans 13 residues. Germline V CDR1 and CDR2: SGHRS, YFSETQ. The CDR3 coding sequence is TGCGCCAGCAGCCCCGCTCCGGGGTACGAGCAGTACTTC. This translates into CASSPAPGYEQYF. Full variable domain (missing parts from reference TRBV5-1 and TRBJ2-7): KAGVTQTPRYLIKTRGQQVTLSCSPISGHRSVSWYQQTPGQGLQFLFEYFSETQRNKGNFPGRFSGRQFSNSRSEMNVSTLELGDSALYLCASSPAPGYEQYFGPGTRLTVT.

In its sample, this clonotype was seen many times. The chain is built from TRBV5-5 and TRBJ2-1, with 8 bases that match TRBD1. The germline V gene has CDR1 SGHKS and CDR2 YYEKEE (reference sequence). The CDR3 sequence is 15 residues long. Losses at the gene ends were 0 bases for V and 8 bases for J; bases not matched to a gene: 7. CDR3 sequence reads: CASSLASQGADEQFF. The CDR3 DNA follows: TGTGCCAGCAGCTTGGCCTCGCAGGGGGCTGATGAGCAGTTCTTC.

This clonotype was detected many times. The chain carries TRBV20-1 and TRBJ2-5; a weak D match, TRBD2 (6 bases). The ends were cut back, 3 bases at V and 2 bases at J, with 13 bases in the middle. There are 14 residues in the CDR3. The germline CDR1 and CDR2 sequences are DFQATT and SNEGSKA (reference sequence). The CDR3 region has the DNA TGCAGTGCTAGTTTCGGGGGAGGACAAGAGACCCAGTACTTC. Protein product: CSASFGGGQETQYF.

This clonotype was seen at least ten times. V gene TRBV20-1 combines with J gene TRBJ1-6, with TRBD1 identical over 7 bases. Germline V CDR1 and CDR2: DFQATT, SNEGSKA (reference sequence). V shed 0 bases and J 5 bases; nucleotides not matched to a gene: 4. The CDR3 runs 15 residues. CDR3 bases: TGCAGTGCTAGAGAGGGAGGGACAGATAATTCACCCCTCCACTTT. Amino acid sequence: CSAREGGTDNSPLHF.

This clonotype showed up many times. This chain links TRBV6-1 with TRBJ2-7, with TRBD1 matching over 10 bases. Per the germline V gene, CDR1 is MNHNS and CDR2 is SASEGT. This CDR3 has 14 residues. The trim removed 6 bases at V and 7 bases at J, leaving 9 bases unmatched. The CDR3 region is CASRGDRGLGEQYF. CDR3 in DNA: TGTGCCAGCAGAGGCGACAGGGGGCTGGGGGAGCAGTACTTC.

This clonotype occurred many times. The rearrangement links TRBV27 to TRBJ2-7; D gene ambiguous. CDR1 is MNHEY, CDR2 SMNVEV, per germline (reference sequence). Trimming shortened V by 5 bases and J by 2 bases, and 16 bases separated the two germline ends. The CDR3 extends over 15 amino acids. In nucleotides, the CDR3 is TGTGCCAGCAGTAGTAGGCAGGTCATAGCCTACGAGCAGTACTTC. Its translation is CASSSRQVIAYEQYF.

This clonotype came up many times. The chain employs TRBV4-3 and TRBJ2-1; tentative D call: TRBD2 (7 bases). This CDR3 is built from 17 residues. Germline V gene sequence: CDR1 LGHNA, CDR2 YSLEER. The V end lost 0 bases, the J end lost 9 bases, and 21 bases lay between the germline ends. CDR3 in amino acids: CASSQDPGWGGQGEQFF. CDR3 DNA sequence: TGCGCCAGCAGCCAAGATCCCGGGTGGGGGGGCCAGGGTGAGCAGTTCTTC.

Many counts were recorded for this clonotype. The V call is TRBV11-2, the J call TRBJ2-1; 7 nucleotides match TRBD2. The CDR3 totals 15 residues. Germline V CDR1 and CDR2: SGHAT, FQNNGV. V dropped 1 base and J dropped 2; count of bases not matched to a gene: 2. CDR3 sequence reads: CASSLGAGAYNEQFF. The CDR3 DNA follows: TGTGCCAGCAGCTTAGGGGCGGGAGCCTACAATGAGCAGTTCTTC. Looking up the rest from reference TRBV11-2 and TRBJ2-1 gives the full variable domain: EAGVAQSPRYKIIEKRQSVAFWCNPISGHATLYWYQQILGQGPKLLIQFQNNGVVDDSQLPKDRFSAERLKGVDSTLKIQPAKLEDSAVYLCASSLGAGAYNEQFFGPGTRLTVL.

This clonotype was detected many times. The chain links TRBV11-2 to TRBJ1-1; D is possibly TRBD1 (5 bases). Germline assignment: CDR1 SGHAT and CDR2 FQNNGV. The CDR3 is 15 residues long. Trimming removed 5 bases at V and 0 bases at J, with 13 bases between. The CDR3 DNA follows: TGTGCCAGCAGCCTCCGTGGGGCCATGAACACTGAAGCTTTCTTT. Translating it yields CASSLRGAMNTEAFF.

This clonotype was seen repeatedly, ten times or more. The V and J genes are TRBV3-1 and TRBJ2-1, with 14 bases that match TRBD2. In germline, CDR1 is LGHDT, CDR2 YNNKEL (reference sequence). V shed 1 base, J shed 0 bases, and the junction held 2 bases outside the gene matches. This CDR3 has 18 residues. This CDR3 is CASSQGLAGGLSYNEQFF. Written as DNA, the CDR3 is TGTGCCAGCAGCCAAGGACTAGCGGGGGGGCTCTCCTACAATGAGCAGTTCTTC.